This T cell receptor (beta chain) was observed in a study of OX40 agonist ivuxolimab in advanced cancers. TCRdb's copy holds only in-frame clones and misses some; the assay was immunoSEQ multiplex PCR. Among fewer than 25,000 clones, roughly nine tenths were seen once, and the ten largest hold 40% to 55%. The germline V and J ends were trimmed by 2 bases and 6 bases, with 10 bases remaining between them. Germline assignment: CDR1 MNHEY and CDR2 SMNVEV (reference sequence). This CDR3 comprises 14 residues. The material was CD4+ or CD8+ T cells sorted from blood, obtained in a trial of the OX40 agonist ivuxolimab. The chain joins TRBV27 to TRBJ2-2, with D maybe TRBD1 (5 bases). The sequence was collected from an adult with an advanced solid tumor such as melanoma, head and neck, liver or kidney cancer. The CDR3 reads CASSLGRAPGELFF. The CDR3 DNA reads as TGTGCCAGCAGTTTAGGCAGGGCTCCCGGGGAGCTGTTTTTT.